The rows below give T cell receptor beta chains drawn from one sample of a study of T cell changes during pregnancy in multiple sclerosis. Measured with immunoSEQ multiplex PCR; TCRdb has only the in-frame clones, and not every one. Found here are fewer than 75,000 clones, approximately 89% of them singletons; the top ten hold 3% to 4%. The material was peripheral blood, obtained after pregnancy. The receptors originated from a female donor in good health, enrolled as a control in a pregnancy study. The CDR3 runs from the conserved cysteine through the conserved F or W. Each record gives: V gene, J gene, D gene, clone size, CDR3 length, CDR3 DNA, CDR3 protein. The D gene is left open where the match is weak. Size tells how often a clone was seen (once, few, many) or the class of an expanded clone, and some rows leave it out.

TRBV7-2	TRBJ1-1	.	.	13	TGTGCCAGCAGCTCAGGACACTTCACTGAAGCTTTCTTT	CASSSGHFTEAFF
TRBV9	TRBJ2-6	.	.	14	TGTGCCAGCAGCGTAGGAGGCGGGGCCAACGTCCTGACTTTC	CASSVGGGANVLTF
TRBV11-2	TRBJ1-5	TRBD1	.	15	TGTGCCAGCAGCTTAGCCAGGGGGCCTAATCAGCCCCAGCATTTT	CASSLARGPNQPQHF
TRBV5-4	TRBJ2-1	.	.	14	TGTGCCAGCAGCTTGGAGGTAGCAATTGATGAGCAGTTCTTC	CASSLEVAIDEQFF
TRBV7-3	TRBJ2-6	.	.	19	TGTGCCAGCAGCTCTCTCGTGGGGCGGAGACGATCTGGAGCCAACGTCCTGACTTTC	CASSSLVGRRRSGANVLTF
TRBV11-2	TRBJ2-1	.	.	12	TGTGCCAGCAGCGGACCCCAGGGGGAGCAGTTCTTC	CASSGPQGEQFF
TRBV5-1	TRBJ1-1	.	.	14	TGCGCCAGCAGCTTGGGGGGCGGGGTAACTGAAGCTTTCTTT	CASSLGGGVTEAFF
TRBV4-3	TRBJ2-3	TRBD1	.	17	TGCGCCAGCAGCCAACGTTGGACAGGGTTTAGCACAGATACGCAGTATTTT	CASSQRWTGFSTDTQYF
TRBV7-9	TRBJ2-7	TRBD1	.	15	TGTGCCAGCAGCTCCCACGGGACAGAAAACTACGAGCAGTACTTC	CASSSHGTENYEQYF
TRBV7-9	TRBJ2-2	TRBD2	few	15	TGTGCCAGCAGCCCGGAGGGCGGGAGAACCGGGGAGCTGTTTTTT	CASSPEGGRTGELFF
TRBV5-1	TRBJ2-5	.	.	15	TGCGCCAGCAGCTTGGGCCACCTCTCCGGGGAGACCCAGTACTTC	CASSLGHLSGETQYF
TRBV7-2	TRBJ1-1	.	.	15	TGTGCCAGCAGCTTAGATGGCAGGCCTAACACTGAAGCTTTCTTT	CASSLDGRPNTEAFF
TRBV5-1	TRBJ2-1	TRBD2	.	16	TGCGCCAGCAGCCTGGAGGCACTAGCGGCTTACAATGAGCAGTTCTTC	CASSLEALAAYNEQFF
TRBV18	TRBJ1-5	.	.	16	TGTGCCAGCTCACCACCCGGTAGCGGTACAAATCAGCCCCAGCATTTT	CASSPPGSGTNQPQHF
TRBV5-1	TRBJ2-2	.	.	16	TGCGCCAGCAGCCCAAGGGCAGGGGCGGTACCCGGGGAGCTGTTTTTT	CASSPRAGAVPGELFF
TRBV14	TRBJ2-1	TRBD1	.	11	TGTGCCAGGAGCCTCGGGACAGGGTTTCTCTTC	CARSLGTGFLF
TRBV4-3	TRBJ2-7	TRBD2	.	15	TGCGCCAGCAGCCAAGAGGGACTAGGGGAATACGAGCAGTACTTC	CASSQEGLGEYEQYF
TRBV5-5	TRBJ1-5	.	.	15	TGTGCCTCTTCTCGGGTCCCTAATAGCAATCAGCCCCAGCATTTT	CASSRVPNSNQPQHF
TRBV5-4	TRBJ2-5	TRBD2	few	16	TGTGCCAGCAGCTTGGGACTAGCGGGGGGGGAAGAGACCCAGTACTTC	CASSLGLAGGEETQYF
TRBV19	TRBJ2-5	.	.	15	TGTGCCAGTAGTATCACCCGTACTAGAAAAGAGACCCAGTACTTC	CASSITRTRKETQYF
TRBV7-2	TRBJ2-7	TRBD2	.	16	TGTGCCAGCAGCCTCCGGACTAGCGGGAGAAGGTACGAGCAGTACTTC	CASSLRTSGRRYEQYF
TRBV4-1	TRBJ2-1	.	.	17	TGCGCCAGCAGCCAAGAAGGTACGGGGGGCCTTTACAATGAGCAGTTCTTC	CASSQEGTGGLYNEQFF
TRBV6-1	TRBJ1-5	.	.	16	TGTGCCAGCAGTGGGACTGCCAGGGGTCTTAGTCAGCCCCAGCATTTT	CASSGTARGLSQPQHF
TRBV5-1	TRBJ2-7	TRBD2	.	17	TGCGCCAGCAGCTTGCTATTGGGACTAGCGGGAGGGTACGAGCAGTACTTC	CASSLLLGLAGGYEQYF
TRBV6-6	TRBJ1-5	.	.	16	TGTGCCAGCATCAACCTTGGGGGGTATAGCAATCAGCCCCAGCATTTT	CASINLGGYSNQPQHF
TRBV19	TRBJ1-2	TRBD1	.	16	TGTGCCAGTAGTATGGCGGGGAGACAGGGGAACTATGGCTACACCTTC	CASSMAGRQGNYGYTF
TRBV7-9	TRBJ2-2	TRBD2	.	19	TGTGCCAGCAGCTTAGGGAAGGCGGGAGGGTCCGGGGACACCGGGGAGCTGTTTTTT	CASSLGKAGGSGDTGELFF
TRBV19	TRBJ1-2	.	.	15	TGTGCCAGTAGTGTCCAGGGAAACCCGCTCTATGGCTACACCTTC	CASSVQGNPLYGYTF
TRBV19	TRBJ1-1	TRBD1	once	14	TGTGCCAGTAGTCCAGGGGCAGGGGGCGTGGAAGCTTTCTTT	CASSPGAGGVEAFF
TRBV28	TRBJ1-2	.	.	14	TGTGCCAGCAGTTGGACGGGAACTAACTATGGCTACACCTTC	CASSWTGTNYGYTF
TRBV7-2	TRBJ2-7	.	few	14	TGTGCCAGCAGCTTAATTAGCGGCTCCTACGAGCAGTACTTC	CASSLISGSYEQYF
TRBV28	TRBJ2-7	TRBD1	.	14	TGTGCCAGCAGGACCGGGACAGGCCCCTACGAGCAGTACTTC	CASRTGTGPYEQYF
TRBV20-1	TRBJ1-2	.	.	11	TGCAGTGCTAGAGCAGGGGTAACGCACACCTTC	CSARAGVTHTF
TRBV5-1	TRBJ2-7	TRBD2	.	15	TGCGCCAGCAGCCCCGACCAAGACGGGAGGGACGAGCAGTACTTC	CASSPDQDGRDEQYF
TRBV7-3	TRBJ2-1	TRBD2	.	15	TGTGCCAGCAGCCCGCTAGCGGGAGAAGGGGATGAGCAGTTCTTC	CASSPLAGEGDEQFF
TRBV7-2	TRBJ2-1	.	.	14	TGTGCCAAGTCGCCAGGGCCACTGTACAATGAGCAGTTCTTC	CAKSPGPLYNEQFF
TRBV9	TRBJ1-1	.	.	15	TGTGCCAGCAGCGTAGGTTTTTCTCCGGGCACTGAAGCTTTCTTT	CASSVGFSPGTEAFF
TRBV7-6	TRBJ2-1	.	.	14	TGTGCCAGCAGCTTGGAGGCTAGCTCAAATGAGCAGTTCTTC	CASSLEASSNEQFF
TRBV2	TRBJ2-5	TRBD2	.	15	TGTGCCAGCAGTGGGACTAGCGTCTCGAGAGAGACCCAGTACTTC	CASSGTSVSRETQYF
TRBV19	TRBJ1-4	.	.	13	TGTGCCAGTAGTGTTAGGACTGATGAAAAACTGTTTTTT	CASSVRTDEKLFF
TRBV12-5	TRBJ2-4	TRBD2	.	14	TGTGCTAGTGGTCCGCTCCTGGGGGGGAGCATTCAGTACTTC	CASGPLLGGSIQYF
TRBV4-1	TRBJ2-7	TRBD1	.	13	TGCGCCAGCAGCCTCGGGACAGTCTACGAGCAGTACTTC	CASSLGTVYEQYF
TRBV11-3	TRBJ2-5	.	.	14	TGTGCCAGCAGCTTAGTGGCTAGCGCAGAGACCCAGTACTTC	CASSLVASAETQYF
TRBV7-3	TRBJ2-5	TRBD2	.	13	TGTGCCAGCAGCTCCGGGGAGGGGGAGACCCAGTACTTC	CASSSGEGETQYF
TRBV4-3	TRBJ2-3	.	.	16	TGCGCCAGCAGCCTCCTCACGACTAGAGTTGCAGATACGCAGTATTTT	CASSLLTTRVADTQYF
TRBV4-3	TRBJ2-7	.	.	15	TGCGCCAGCAGCCAGGTTCTGGGGACATTTTACGAGCAGTACTTC	CASSQVLGTFYEQYF
TRBV27	TRBJ1-2	TRBD1	once	15	TGTGCCAGCAGTTTAGAGCGGCCCGACAGGGAAGGCTACACCTTC	CASSLERPDREGYTF